This entry features one TCR beta chain sequence. Its antigen remains unknown. Hyperthyroidism of Graves' type that showed no ophthalmopathy progression within 18 months was stable. It was uncontrolled infection, other autoimmune disease, pregnancy or lactation that excluded patients. TCR beta CDR3 regions were amplified from RNA transcripts. The TCR CDR3 was amplified in a first-round RT-PCR using the HTBI primer set. TCRdb itself ran the multiplex PCR reads through MiXCR, one entry per CDR3 protein. Of hundreds of thousands of distinct CDR3 sequences in the sample, roughly 37% were seen once. The data derive from a study of T cells in Graves' hyperthyroidism and ophthalmopathy. As for the study in general: Peripheral blood was taken when the disease was first diagnosed, before any treatment began.

The study's findings and limits: Most clonotypes expanded in thyroid above 0.001 were likewise present in blood.

Specimen: blood. The sequence came from a man younger than 30 with Graves' hyperthyroidism.

In nucleotides, the CDR3 is TGCAGCCTGTATGACCAATCAGACTATGGCTACACCTTC. Protein: CSLYDQSDYGYTF. This rearrangement joins TRBV20-1 to TRBJ1-2; D uncertain. Germline V gives CDR1 DFQATT, CDR2 SNEGSKA (reference sequence). The CDR3 runs to 13 residues.